The clone carrying this T cell receptor (beta chain) has a handful of counts. The antigen is not known. The authors ran a second PCR of about 6 to 11 cycles using a sample-barcoded 5' primer and a J-beta primer mix. Using its own MiXCR run on the 5' RACE reads, TCRdb lists one record per CDR3 protein. Of fewer than 2,000,000 distinct CDR3 sequences in the sample, around 42% are singletons; the top ten hold around 23%. The sample belongs to a study of blood T cells in healthy people across ages. In the study overall: The capture of about one barcoded beta molecule per two T cells was achieved by template switching. Study outcomes and limitations: Observed TCR beta diversity per million T cells went down as age went up. This fall followed a roughly linear course with age.

CDR1 LGHNA and CDR2 YNFKEQ come from the germline V gene. V lost 7 bases and J 7 bases, leaving 13 bases between the germline ends. The length of the CDR3 is 12 residues. Per sample, at least 6 micrograms of total RNA were extracted. The V and J genes are TRBV4-2 and TRBJ1-1; D perhaps matches TRBD1 (6 bases). This TCR was recovered from a human donor in good health. The sample consisted of blood. CDR3 region: CASNRVGDEAFF. As DNA, the CDR3 is TGTGCCAGCAACAGGGTGGGGGATGAAGCTTTCTTT.